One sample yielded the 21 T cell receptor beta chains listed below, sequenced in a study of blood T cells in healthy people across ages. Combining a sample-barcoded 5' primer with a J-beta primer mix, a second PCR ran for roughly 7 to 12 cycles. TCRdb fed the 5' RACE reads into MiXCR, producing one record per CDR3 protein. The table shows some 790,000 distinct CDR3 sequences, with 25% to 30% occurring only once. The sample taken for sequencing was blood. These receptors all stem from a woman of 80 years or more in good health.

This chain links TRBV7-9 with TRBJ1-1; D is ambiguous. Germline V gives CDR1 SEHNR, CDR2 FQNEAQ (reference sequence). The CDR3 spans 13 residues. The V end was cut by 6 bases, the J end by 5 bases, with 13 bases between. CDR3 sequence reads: CASRPRGFTEAFF. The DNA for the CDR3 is TGTGCCAGCAGACCTCGTGGATTTACTGAAGCTTTCTTT.

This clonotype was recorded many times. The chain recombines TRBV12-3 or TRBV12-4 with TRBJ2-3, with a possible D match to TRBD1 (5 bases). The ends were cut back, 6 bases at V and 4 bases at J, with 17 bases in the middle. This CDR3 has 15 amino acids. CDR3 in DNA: TGTGCCAGCAGCCAAGGGGCCAGCAGGCCAGATACGCAGTATTTT. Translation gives CASSQGASRPDTQYF.

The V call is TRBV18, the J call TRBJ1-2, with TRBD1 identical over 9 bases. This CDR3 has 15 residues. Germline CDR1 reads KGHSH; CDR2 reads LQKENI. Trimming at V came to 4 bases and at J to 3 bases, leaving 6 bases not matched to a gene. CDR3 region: CASSRDRVLDYGYTF. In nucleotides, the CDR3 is TGTGCCAGCTCACGGGACAGGGTTCTTGACTATGGCTACACCTTC.

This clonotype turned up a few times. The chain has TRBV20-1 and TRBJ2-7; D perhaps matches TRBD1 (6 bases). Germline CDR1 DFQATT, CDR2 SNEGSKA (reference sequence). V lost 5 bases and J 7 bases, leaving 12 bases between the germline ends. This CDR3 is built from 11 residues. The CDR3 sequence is CSAYTGTEQYF. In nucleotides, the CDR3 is TGCAGTGCTTATACAGGGACAGAGCAGTACTTC.

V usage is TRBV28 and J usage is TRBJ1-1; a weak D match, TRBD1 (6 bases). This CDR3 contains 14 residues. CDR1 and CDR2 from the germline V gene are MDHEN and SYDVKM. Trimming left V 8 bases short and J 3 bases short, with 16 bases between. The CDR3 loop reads CASYRAPGDTEAFF. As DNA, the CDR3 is TGTGCCAGCTACAGGGCCCCGGGGGACACTGAAGCTTTCTTT.

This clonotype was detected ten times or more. The CDR3 DNA sequence: TGCAGTGCAAGGACAGGGGTAGGTCAGCCCCAGCATTTT. Its protein is CSARTGVGQPQHF. This chain links TRBV20-1 with TRBJ1-5; 9 bases agree with TRBD1. CDR3 length: 13 residues. Trimming at V came to 6 bases and at J to 6 bases, leaving 6 bases not matched to a gene. Germline loops: CDR1 DFQATT, CDR2 SNEGSKA (reference sequence).

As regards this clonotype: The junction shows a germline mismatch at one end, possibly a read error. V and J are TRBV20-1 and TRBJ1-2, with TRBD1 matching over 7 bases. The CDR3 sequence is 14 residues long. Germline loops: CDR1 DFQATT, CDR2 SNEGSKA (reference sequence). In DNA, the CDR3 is TGTAGTGCTAGAGATTACGGGCACAGGGGCGGCTACACCTTC. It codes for CSARDYGHRGGYTF.

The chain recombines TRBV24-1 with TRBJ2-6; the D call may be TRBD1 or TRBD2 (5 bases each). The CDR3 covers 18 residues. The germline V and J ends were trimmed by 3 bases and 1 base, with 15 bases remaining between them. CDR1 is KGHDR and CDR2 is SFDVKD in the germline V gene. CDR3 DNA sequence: TGTGCCACCAGTGATCCCCAGGGAGATGGTTCTGGGGCCAACGTCCTGACTTTC. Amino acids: CATSDPQGDGSGANVLTF.

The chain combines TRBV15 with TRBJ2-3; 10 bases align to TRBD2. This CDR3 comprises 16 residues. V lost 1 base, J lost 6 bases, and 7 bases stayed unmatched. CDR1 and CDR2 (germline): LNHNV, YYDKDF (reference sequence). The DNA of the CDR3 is TGTGCCACCAGCAGAGGACGAGCGGGGGGGCTTGATACGCAGTATTTT. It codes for CATSRGRAGGLDTQYF.

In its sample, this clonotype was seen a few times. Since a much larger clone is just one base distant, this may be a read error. The CDR3 coding sequence is TGTGCCACCAGACCGGAGGACAGGGTGGGAAGGCAGTACTTC. It translates to CATRPEDRVGRQYF. The V gene is TRBV15, the J gene TRBJ2-5; TRBD1 aligns across 8 bases. Germline assignment: CDR1 LNHNV and CDR2 YYDKDF (reference sequence). Trimming cost V 6 bases and J 11 bases; bases outside gene matches: 14. The CDR3 has 14 amino acids.

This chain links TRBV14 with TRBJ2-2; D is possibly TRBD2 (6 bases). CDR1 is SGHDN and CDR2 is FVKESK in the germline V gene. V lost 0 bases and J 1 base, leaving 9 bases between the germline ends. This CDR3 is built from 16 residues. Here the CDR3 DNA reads TGTGCCAGCAGCCAAGATTCTAGCGAGAACACCGGGGAGCTGTTTTTT. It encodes CASSQDSSENTGELFF. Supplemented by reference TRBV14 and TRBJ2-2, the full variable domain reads EAGVTQFPSHSVIEKGQTVTLRCDPISGHDNLYWYRRVMGKEIKFLLHFVKESKQDESGMPNNRFLAERTGGTYSTLKVQPAELEDSGVYFCASSQDSSENTGELFFGEGSRLTVL.

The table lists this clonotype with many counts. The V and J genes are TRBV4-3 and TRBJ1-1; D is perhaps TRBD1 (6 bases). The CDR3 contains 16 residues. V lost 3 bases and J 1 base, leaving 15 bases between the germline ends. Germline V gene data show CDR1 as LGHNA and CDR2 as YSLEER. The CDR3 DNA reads TGCGCCAGCAGCCAGGTTGTCAGGGGACGGAACACTGAAGCTTTCTTT. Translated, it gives CASSQVVRGRNTEAFF.

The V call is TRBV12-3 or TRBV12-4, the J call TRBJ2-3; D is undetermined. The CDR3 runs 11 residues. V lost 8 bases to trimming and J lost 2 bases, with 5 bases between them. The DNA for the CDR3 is TGTGCCAGCGTGATCACAGATACGCAGTATTTT. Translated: CASVITDTQYF.

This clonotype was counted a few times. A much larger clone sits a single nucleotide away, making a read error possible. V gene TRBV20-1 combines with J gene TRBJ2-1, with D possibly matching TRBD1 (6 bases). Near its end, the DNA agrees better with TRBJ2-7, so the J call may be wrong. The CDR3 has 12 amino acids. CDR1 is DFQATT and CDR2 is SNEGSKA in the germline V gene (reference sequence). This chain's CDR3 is CSPNRVDNEQYF. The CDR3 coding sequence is TGCAGTCCAAACAGGGTGGACAATGAGCAGTACTTC.

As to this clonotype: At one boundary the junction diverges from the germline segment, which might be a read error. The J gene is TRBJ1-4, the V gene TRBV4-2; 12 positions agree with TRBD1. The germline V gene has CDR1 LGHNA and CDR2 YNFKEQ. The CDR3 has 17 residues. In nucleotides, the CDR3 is TGTGCCAGCAGCCAAGGGGGACAGGGGGCAACTAATGAAGAACTGTTTTTT. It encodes CASSQGGQGATNEELFF.

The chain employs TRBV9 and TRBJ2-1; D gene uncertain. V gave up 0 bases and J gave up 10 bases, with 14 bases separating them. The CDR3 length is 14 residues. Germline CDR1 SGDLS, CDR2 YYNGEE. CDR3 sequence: CASSVAPETYEQFF. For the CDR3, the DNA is TGTGCCAGCAGCGTAGCCCCGGAAACCTACGAGCAGTTCTTC.

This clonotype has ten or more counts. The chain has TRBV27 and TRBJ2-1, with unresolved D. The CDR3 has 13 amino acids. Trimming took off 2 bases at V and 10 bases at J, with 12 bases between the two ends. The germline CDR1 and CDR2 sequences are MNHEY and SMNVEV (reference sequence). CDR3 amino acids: CASSLPLGMEQFF. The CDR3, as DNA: TGTGCCAGCAGTTTACCCCTCGGAATGGAGCAGTTCTTC.

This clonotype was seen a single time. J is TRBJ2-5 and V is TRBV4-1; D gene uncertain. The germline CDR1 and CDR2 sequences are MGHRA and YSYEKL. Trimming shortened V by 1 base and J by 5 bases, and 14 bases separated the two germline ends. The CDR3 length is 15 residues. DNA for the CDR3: TGCGCCAGCAGCCAAGGAGGCTCGAGCTGCGAGACCCAGTACTTC. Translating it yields CASSQGGSSCETQYF.

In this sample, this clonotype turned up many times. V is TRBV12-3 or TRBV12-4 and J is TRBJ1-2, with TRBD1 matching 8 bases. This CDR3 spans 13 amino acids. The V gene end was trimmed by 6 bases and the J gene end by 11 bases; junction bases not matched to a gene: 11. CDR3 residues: CASRIRDRQKYTF. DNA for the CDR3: TGTGCCAGCAGGATCCGGGACAGGCAAAAGTACACCTTC.

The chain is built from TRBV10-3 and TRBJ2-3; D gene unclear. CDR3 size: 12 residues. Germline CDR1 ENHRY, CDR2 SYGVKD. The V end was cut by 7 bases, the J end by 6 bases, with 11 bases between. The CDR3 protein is CAIKDVGDTQYF. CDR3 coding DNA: TGTGCCATCAAGGATGTAGGCGATACGCAGTATTTT.

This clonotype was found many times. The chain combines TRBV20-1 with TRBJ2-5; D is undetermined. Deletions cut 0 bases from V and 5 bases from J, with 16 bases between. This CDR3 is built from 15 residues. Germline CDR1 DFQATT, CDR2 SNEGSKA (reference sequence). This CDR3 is CSARDFTTPQETQYF. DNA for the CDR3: TGCAGTGCTAGAGATTTCACCACCCCCCAGGAGACCCAGTACTTC.